One sample yielded the 28 T cell receptor beta chains listed below, sequenced in a study of glioma-infiltrating T cells after dendritic cell vaccination. Using immunoSEQ multiplex PCR, the repertoire was profiled, and TCRdb retains in-frame clones only, with some absent. Among under 100,000 clones listed, 80% to 90% were seen once. The sequencing here drew on blood, taken before dendritic cell vaccination. The origin of the receptors is a human donor with glioblastoma.

This sequence joins TRBV7-6 and TRBJ2-7; 7 bases fit TRBD2. V shed 1 base and J 2 bases; nucleotides not matched to a gene: 2. The CDR3 extends over 14 amino acids. The germline V gene has CDR1 SGHVS and CDR2 FNYEAQ. CDR3 region: CASSLEAGTYEQYF. The CDR3 bases are TGTGCCAGCAGCTTAGAAGCGGGGACCTACGAGCAGTACTTC.

The chain has TRBV10-3 and TRBJ2-7; D possibly corresponds to TRBD1 (5 bases). The CDR3 consists of 12 residues. Germline-derived CDR1 and CDR2 are ENHRY and SYGVKD. Between the trimmed V and J ends, which lost 6 bases and 6 bases, there was a span of 12 bases. The CDR3 nucleotides are TGTGCCATCAGCCAGACAGCCACCGAGCAGTACTTC. This codes for CAISQTATEQYF.

The chain is built from TRBV10-3 and TRBJ2-7; 8 bases fit TRBD2. CDR1 and CDR2 from the germline V gene are ENHRY and SYGVKD. Trimming cost V 10 bases and J 3 bases; bases outside gene matches: 5. CDR3 length: 12 amino acids. The CDR3 DNA follows: TGTGCCACGGGGGGGGTCGGCTACGAGCAGTACTTC. It is translated as CATGGVGYEQYF.

This chain joins TRBV29-1 and TRBJ1-1; D call uncertain. The germline V gene has CDR1 SQVTM and CDR2 ANQGSEA. CDR3 length: 11 residues. Between the trimmed V and J ends, which lost 4 bases and 12 bases, there was a span of 15 bases. The DNA for the CDR3 is TGCAGCGTTGCGACCCGGGGTCGATCTTTCTTT. This sequence encodes CSVATRGRSFF.

This clone has only one observation. V is TRBV2 and J is TRBJ2-7; 11 positions match TRBD1. The germline CDR1 and CDR2 sequences are SNHLY and FYNNEI. CDR3 size: 13 residues. V was clipped by 6 bases and J by 7 bases; unmatched bases: 5. For the CDR3, the DNA is TGTGCCAGCAGCGGACAGGGGGCGGGGGAGCAGTACTTC. This encodes CASSGQGAGEQYF.

V and J are TRBV9 and TRBJ1-1; the D is unclear. The V gene lost 0 bases and the J gene lost 0 bases, with 12 bases spanning the gap. Germline CDR1 is SGDLS and CDR2 is YYNGEE. This CDR3 is 16 amino acids long. This CDR3 is CASSVGGSSMNTEAFF. Here the CDR3 DNA reads TGTGCCAGCAGCGTAGGAGGCAGCTCCATGAACACTGAAGCTTTCTTT.

CDR3 bases: TGTGCCAGCAGTTTACAGGGGGCCTCGGTATACACTGAAGCTTTCTTT. This gives the protein CASSLQGASVYTEAFF. This rearrangement joins TRBV27 to TRBJ1-1, with 8 bases fitting TRBD1. The V and J ends lost 2 bases and 3 bases, in that order; junction bases with no gene match: 8. The CDR3 is 16 residues long. The germline CDR1 and CDR2 sequences are MNHEY and SMNVEV (reference sequence).

The chain combines TRBV11-3 with TRBJ2-3, with TRBD1 matching over 8 bases. The CDR3 sequence is 13 residues long. In germline, CDR1 is SGHNT, CDR2 YENEEA. After removal of 4 bases from V and 8 bases from J, the junction contained 5 bases not matched to a gene. The DNA of the CDR3 is TGTGCCAGCAGCTCTGACAGGGGTGGTACGCAGTATTTT. Amino acid sequence: CASSSDRGGTQYF.

This sequence joins TRBV5-1 and TRBJ2-1; the D gene is possibly TRBD2 (6 bases). The CDR3 is made up of 12 amino acids. V lost 4 bases to trimming and J lost 6 bases, with 8 bases between them. Germline CDR1 is SGHRS and CDR2 is YFSETQ. The CDR3 loop is CASSLTSNEQFF. CDR3 bases: TGCGCCAGCAGCCTGACTAGCAATGAGCAGTTCTTC. The entire variable domain, with the rest obtained from reference TRBV5-1 and TRBJ2-1, is as follows: KAGVTQTPRYLIKTRGQQVTLSCSPISGHRSVSWYQQTPGQGLQFLFEYFSETQRNKGNFPGRFSGRQFSNSRSEMNVSTLELGDSALYLCASSLTSNEQFFGPGTRLTVL.

The rearrangement joins TRBV6-5 to TRBJ1-1; possibly TRBD1 for D (6 bases). The germline V and J ends were trimmed by 10 bases and 0 bases, with 12 bases remaining between them. Germline V gene data show CDR1 as MNHEY and CDR2 as SVGAGI. The CDR3 length is 13 residues. In DNA, the CDR3 is TGTGCCACTTGGACAGAGATGAACACTGAAGCTTTCTTT. Encoded protein: CATWTEMNTEAFF.

This clone was found a few times. The chain has TRBV5-1 and TRBJ2-1; 10 bases agree with TRBD1. CDR1 and CDR2 (germline): SGHRS, YFSETQ. Trimming removed 2 bases from V and 5 bases from J; junction bases left unmatched: 1. The length of the CDR3 is 14 residues. The CDR3 loop reads CASSLGQGDNEQFF. The CDR3 DNA reads as TGCGCCAGCAGCTTAGGACAGGGGGACAATGAGCAGTTCTTC.

The CDR3 sequence: CASSSGQQNTEAFF. CDR3 bases: TGTGCCAGCAGCTCGGGACAGCAGAACACTGAAGCTTTCTTT. V gene TRBV6-1 combines with J gene TRBJ1-1; 7 bases agree with TRBD1. V shed 6 bases, J shed 1 base, and the junction held 5 bases outside the gene matches. The germline V gene encodes CDR1 MNHNS and CDR2 SASEGT. The length of the CDR3 is 14 residues.

The table lists this clone with a count of one. The genes are TRBV5-1 and TRBJ1-6, with D possibly matching TRBD1 (5 bases). Trimming took off 0 bases at V and 6 bases at J, with 10 bases between the two ends. Per germline, CDR1 SGHRS and CDR2 YFSETQ. The CDR3 length is 15 residues. CDR3 coding DNA: TGCGCCAGCAGCTTGGCCGCAGGGTCTAATTCACCCCTCCACTTT. Its protein is CASSLAAGSNSPLHF.

V and J are TRBV27 and TRBJ1-6, with D uncertain. This CDR3 region has 14 residues. CDR1 and CDR2 from the germline V gene are MNHEY and SMNVEV (reference sequence). Trimming took 5 bases from V and 0 from J, leaving 5 bases between them. The CDR3 reads CASSRGSYNSPLHF. The DNA for the CDR3 is TGTGCCAGCAGTCGAGGCTCCTATAATTCACCCCTCCACTTT.

This clone has a single count. In DNA, the CDR3 is TGTGCCAGCAGCTTGGCTTCCGGGAACACTGAAGCTTTCTTT. Its translation is CASSLASGNTEAFF. The chain recombines TRBV5-6 with TRBJ1-1; D unresolved. With 0 bases removed from V and 1 base from J, the gap between germline ends came to 7 bases. CDR1 and CDR2 (germline): SGHDT, YYEEEE. The CDR3 sequence is 14 residues long. Complete variable domain (other parts from reference TRBV5-6 and TRBJ1-1): DAGVTQSPTHLIKTRGQQVTLRCSPKSGHDTVSWYQQALGQGPQFIFQYYEEEERQRGNFPDRFSGHQFPNYSSELNVNALLLGDSALYLCASSLASGNTEAFFGQGTRLTVV.

The chain carries TRBV7-9 and TRBJ2-5; 7 nucleotides agree with TRBD1. Germline V gene lookup returns CDR1 SEHNR and CDR2 FQNEAQ (reference sequence). V shed 11 bases, J shed 1 base, and the junction held 7 bases outside the gene matches. This CDR3 has 13 residues. The CDR3 sequence is CAGHRDSQETQYF. CDR3 nucleotides: TGTGCCGGCCACCGGGACAGCCAAGAGACCCAGTACTTC.

This clone showed up just a few times. The rearrangement uses TRBV5-1 and TRBJ1-1, with 8 bases fitting TRBD1. V lost 4 bases and J lost 3; bases outside the gene matches: 14. The CDR3 consists of 17 residues. Germline loops: CDR1 SGHRS, CDR2 YFSETQ. DNA of the CDR3: TGCGCCAGCAGCCAAGGACAGGGTGGACTGGGTGACACTGAAGCTTTCTTT. Amino acid sequence: CASSQGQGGLGDTEAFF. The full variable domain, rest sourced from reference TRBV5-1 and TRBJ1-1, is KAGVTQTPRYLIKTRGQQVTLSCSPISGHRSVSWYQQTPGQGLQFLFEYFSETQRNKGNFPGRFSGRQFSNSRSEMNVSTLELGDSALYLCASSQGQGGLGDTEAFFGQGTRLTVV.

The chain joins TRBV6-6 to TRBJ2-3; 7 positions match TRBD2. CDR1 is MNHNY and CDR2 is SVGAGI in the germline V gene (reference sequence). V was clipped by 8 bases and J by 0 bases; unmatched bases: 2. The CDR3 contains 13 residues. CDR3 sequence reads: CASRDYSTDTQYF. The CDR3 DNA is TGTGCCAGCCGGGACTATAGCACAGATACGCAGTATTTT.

The chain uses TRBV13 and TRBJ2-7; D might be TRBD1 (6 bases). Trimming took 2 bases from V and 0 from J, leaving 14 bases between them. The CDR3 has 16 residues. Germline CDR1 PRHDT, CDR2 FYEKMQ (reference sequence). CDR3 nucleotides: TGTGCCAGCAGCTTATCAGGGGCGCAATACTCCTACGAGCAGTACTTC. This codes for CASSLSGAQYSYEQYF.

CDR3 DNA: TGCAGCGTTGCCAAACAGGGAGGGGACTATGGCTACACCTTC. Translated, it gives CSVAKQGGDYGYTF. The chain recombines TRBV29-1 with TRBJ1-2, with D perhaps TRBD1 (6 bases). Trimming removed 4 bases from V and 3 bases from J, with 15 bases in between. Germline CDR1 SQVTM, CDR2 ANQGSEA. The CDR3 spans 14 residues.

The chain has TRBV5-4 and TRBJ2-5; 8 bases line up with TRBD2. V shed 0 bases and J 5 bases; nucleotides not matched to a gene: 6. Per germline, CDR1 SGHNT and CDR2 YYREEE (reference sequence). There are 15 residues in the CDR3. CDR3 nucleotides: TGTGCCAGCAGCTTGGCCAGCGGGAGCCAGGAGACCCAGTACTTC. It encodes CASSLASGSQETQYF.

The genes are TRBV11-2 and TRBJ2-5, with unresolved D. Trimming cost V 2 bases and J 5 bases, with 9 bases left between them. The germline V gene encodes CDR1 SGHAT and CDR2 FQNNGV. The CDR3 totals 13 residues. Here the CDR3 reads CASSLIIGETQYF. As DNA, the CDR3 is TGTGCCAGCAGCTTAATAATTGGCGAGACCCAGTACTTC.

V gene TRBV4-1 combines with J gene TRBJ1-5, with D unclear. The germline gives CDR1 MGHRA, CDR2 YSYEKL. V shed 1 base and J shed 6 bases, with 16 bases lying between them. This CDR3 contains 16 residues. The CDR3 loop is CASSQVKSPVLQPQHF. CDR3 DNA: TGCGCCAGCAGCCAAGTAAAATCCCCCGTTCTTCAGCCCCAGCATTTT.

This clone turned up a few times. The chain employs TRBV6-8 and TRBJ2-7; D is possibly TRBD2 (5 bases). The CDR3 consists of 15 residues. From germline, CDR1 is MNHGY and CDR2 SAAAGT. V lost 5 bases and J lost 0, with 14 bases in between. The CDR3 loop is CASSERTDSSYEQYF. The CDR3 bases are TGTGCCAGCAGTGAGCGGACGGATAGCTCCTACGAGCAGTACTTC.

The V call is TRBV2, the J call TRBJ1-5; possibly TRBD1 for D (6 bases). The CDR3 length is 13 residues. Between the trimmed V and J ends, which lost 5 bases and 7 bases, there was a span of 12 bases. Germline V gives CDR1 SNHLY, CDR2 FYNNEI. CDR3 nucleotides: TGTGCCAGCAGTTTACAGGGTGAGCAGCCCCAGCATTTT. It codes for CASSLQGEQPQHF.

This sequence joins TRBV11-1 and TRBJ1-1, with D unresolved. V dropped 6 bases and J dropped 7 bases, with 21 bases sitting between them. Germline CDR1 is SGHAT and CDR2 is FQDESV (reference sequence). The CDR3 is 15 residues long. CDR3 sequence: CASRRIGRSRDEAFF. The CDR3 bases are TGTGCCAGCAGGCGAATTGGGCGGTCGAGGGATGAAGCTTTCTTT.

V is TRBV4-1 and J is TRBJ2-3; TRBD2 aligns across 7 bases. The CDR3 is 16 residues long. The germline V gene encodes CDR1 MGHRA and CDR2 YSYEKL. V shed 4 bases, J shed 5 bases, and the junction held 12 bases outside the gene matches. The CDR3 is CASSLTAPLAEDTQYF. CDR3 nucleotide sequence: TGCGCCAGCAGCCTCACCGCCCCCCTAGCGGAAGATACGCAGTATTTT.

The chain recombines TRBV18 with TRBJ1-5; perhaps TRBD1 as D (6 bases). Germline CDR1 reads KGHSH; CDR2 reads LQKENI. V gave up 3 bases and J gave up 5 bases, with 14 bases separating them. The CDR3 contains 15 residues. CDR3 loop: CASSPSRGADQPQHF. DNA of the CDR3: TGTGCCAGCTCACCCTCGCGGGGGGCCGATCAGCCCCAGCATTTT. The entire variable domain, with the rest obtained from reference TRBV18 and TRBJ1-5, is as follows: NAGVMQNPRHLVRRRGQEARLRCSPMKGHSHVYWYRQLPEEGLKFMVYLQKENIIDESGMPKERFSAEFPKEGPSILRIQQVVRGDSAAYFCASSPSRGADQPQHFGDGTRLSIL.